A selection of T cell receptor beta chains follows, all from one sample in a study of CD8+ T cells in alopecia areata. Data came from immunoSEQ multiplex PCR; TCRdb stores just in-frame clones and leaves some out. Of about 210,000 clones listed, roughly three fifths are singletons. Sequencing used CD4+ T cells sorted from blood, obtained at week 44, from a patient treated with tofacitinib. These receptors originate from a human donor with alopecia areata. The CDR3 runs from the conserved cysteine through the conserved F or W. D genes are given only for firm matches. The size of a clone is reported for some rows only, either as once, few or many, or as a class for expanded clones.

j_call,v_call,clone_size,d_call,cdr3_nt,cdr3_aa
TRBJ2-7,TRBV10-3,.,TRBD2,TGTGCCATCAGTTCGACTAGCGGCTCCTACGAGCAGTACTTC,CAISSTSGSYEQYF
TRBJ1-1,TRBV25-1,.,.,TGTGCCAGCAGTCGGTCGGGGAACACTGAAGCTTTCTTT,CASSRSGNTEAFF
TRBJ2-1,TRBV5-1,.,TRBD1,TGCGCCAGCAGGCAAATGGGACAGGGGGCTCATGAGCAGTTCTTC,CASRQMGQGAHEQFF
TRBJ2-7,TRBV18,.,TRBD2,TGTGCCAGCTCACCAAGTGGACTAGCGGGCCACGAGCAGTACTTC,CASSPSGLAGHEQYF
TRBJ1-1,TRBV5-4,.,.,TGTGCCAGCAGCCTCGGGGGGACCCGAAAGAACACTGAAGCTTTCTTT,CASSLGGTRKNTEAFF
TRBJ2-3,TRBV7-2,few,TRBD2,TGTGCCAGCAGCATCCTGAGCGGGACTAGCGGGGGGGCCGGAGATACGCAGTATTTT,CASSILSGTSGGAGDTQYF
TRBJ2-4,TRBV6-5,.,.,TGTGCCAGCAGTTACAGCAGTTCCCAAAACATTCAGTACTTC,CASSYSSSQNIQYF
TRBJ1-2,TRBV9,once,.,TGTGCCAGCAGCGTAGAGATCGGTGACTATGGCTACACCTTC,CASSVEIGDYGYTF
TRBJ2-2,TRBV29-1,few,.,TGCAGCGTTTATGCCGGGGAGCTGTTTTTT,CSVYAGELFF
TRBJ2-7,TRBV27,few,.,TGTGCCAGCAGTTTAATTTCCCTGACCCCAGGGTCCGTCTACGAGCAGTACTTC,CASSLISLTPGSVYEQYF
TRBJ1-4,TRBV5-6,few,.,TGTGCCAGCAGTACACCAGGGTTGGTTGGAGAAAAACTGTTTTTT,CASSTPGLVGEKLFF
TRBJ2-5,TRBV12-5,.,.,TGTGCTAGTGGTTTGTCCGCGGGGGCCGGGGGGATTACCCAGTACTTC,CASGLSAGAGGITQYF
TRBJ2-2,TRBV19,many,.,TGTGCCAGTATTCGGGGCGGGCCAAACACCGGGGAGCTGTTTTTT,CASIRGGPNTGELFF
TRBJ2-4,TRBV11-2,.,TRBD2,TGTGCCAGCAGCTCCGGAGCGGGGGTGGGTCAGTACTTC,CASSSGAGVGQYF
TRBJ1-1,TRBV29-1,few,.,TGCAGCGTTTGGAGGTGGGGGACTGAAGCTTTCTTT,CSVWRWGTEAFF
TRBJ1-1,TRBV29-1,.,TRBD1,TGCAGCGTCAGGACAGGGGTGACTGAAGCTTTCTTT,CSVRTGVTEAFF
TRBJ2-3,TRBV23-1,once,.,TGCGCCAGCATCGCAATAGGAGGCGGGGTCCCAAGCACAGATACGCAGTATTTT,CASIAIGGGVPSTDTQYF
TRBJ1-2,TRBV29-1,.,TRBD1,TGCAGCGTTCCTGCACAGGGGGCTCTTCATGGCTACACCTTC,CSVPAQGALHGYTF
TRBJ2-7,TRBV29-1,.,.,TGCAGCGGGATCGACGCCGCCTACGAGCAGTACTTC,CSGIDAAYEQYF
TRBJ1-5,TRBV7-2,.,.,TGTGCCAGCAGCTTAGCCTCAGAGGGCAATCAGCCCCAGCATTTT,CASSLASEGNQPQHF
TRBJ2-3,TRBV5-6,once,TRBD2,TGTGCCAGCAGCCCCAGACTAGCGGCAAACACAGATACGCAGTATTTT,CASSPRLAANTDTQYF
TRBJ2-1,TRBV29-1,.,TRBD2,TGCAGCGTAGCTCTGCGACTAGCGGGGGAGCATGAGCAGTTCTTC,CSVALRLAGEHEQFF
TRBJ2-5,TRBV7-6,few,TRBD2,TGTGCCAGCAGCTTAAATACCGGGGGGACTCAAGAGACCCAGTACTTC,CASSLNTGGTQETQYF
TRBJ2-6,TRBV5-1,.,TRBD1,TGCGCCAGCAGCTTGGACAGGGGGCCTTTCTCTGGGGCCAACGTCCTGACTTTC,CASSLDRGPFSGANVLTF
TRBJ1-1,TRBV14,.,.,TGTGCCAGCAGCCAAGTTTCGAACACTGAAGCTTTCTTT,CASSQVSNTEAFF
TRBJ1-1,TRBV14,.,.,TGTGCCAGCAGCCAAGATTTGAACACTGAAGCTTTCTTT,CASSQDLNTEAFF
TRBJ2-1,TRBV2,.,TRBD1,TGTGCCAGCAGCTCCGAGAGGGACAGGGGAAACAATGAGCAGTTCTTC,CASSSERDRGNNEQFF
TRBJ1-6,TRBV6-6,.,.,TGTGCCAGCAGTTACCCCGGGCGGCGTGGCTCACCCCTCCACTTT,CASSYPGRRGSPLHF
TRBJ1-2,TRBV10-3,.,.,TGTGCCATCAGTGAGACGGGCGATGGCTACACCTTC,CAISETGDGYTF
TRBJ2-2,TRBV29-1,.,.,TGCAGCGTGACGGCAGCTACTCACACCGGGGAGCTGTTTTTT,CSVTAATHTGELFF
TRBJ1-1,TRBV29-1,.,.,TGCAGCGTTGAAGGGCGGGTACGGCTGAACACTGAAGCTTTCTTT,CSVEGRVRLNTEAFF
TRBJ1-5,TRBV4-1,few,TRBD1,TGCGCCAGCAGCCAAGATGAAGGGGGCGAAGGAAATCAGCCCCAGCATTTT,CASSQDEGGEGNQPQHF